The rows below give T cell receptor beta chains drawn from one sample of a study of OX40 agonist ivuxolimab in advanced cancers. TCRdb keeps only in-frame clones here, not all; method: immunoSEQ multiplex PCR. The sample has tens of thousands of clones; roughly nine tenths are singletons. The sample in question was CD4+ or CD8+ T cells sorted from blood, obtained in a trial of the OX40 agonist ivuxolimab. The receptors were sampled from an adult with an advanced solid tumor such as melanoma, head and neck, liver or kidney cancer. Each CDR3 is given with its conserved first and last residue. D genes are given only for firm matches. Clone sizes are given selectively: once, few, many, or a class where the clone is expanded.

CASSLASGSGLDTQYF	TGTGCCAGCAGCTTAGCTAGCGGGAGCGGTTTAGATACGCAGTATTTT	.	TRBJ2-3	16	TRBV7-3	TRBD2
CASSKGTVPSYEQYF	TGTGCCAGTAGCAAAGGGACAGTGCCCTCCTACGAGCAGTACTTC	.	TRBJ2-7	15	TRBV19	TRBD1
CASGETSGRLTDTQYF	TGTGCCAGTGGGGAGACTAGCGGGCGACTCACAGATACGCAGTATTTT	.	TRBJ2-3	16	TRBV19	TRBD2
CASRPGQVNSPLHF	TGTGCCAGTAGACCGGGACAGGTTAATTCACCCCTCCACTTT	.	TRBJ1-6	14	TRBV19	TRBD1
CASSPRGPGSTDTQYF	TGTGCCAGCAGCCCCCGGGGGCCTGGAAGCACAGATACGCAGTATTTT	.	TRBJ2-3	16	TRBV7-9	.
CASGVAGVNEQFF	TGTGCCAGTGGGGTAGCGGGGGTCAATGAGCAGTTCTTC	.	TRBJ2-1	13	TRBV19	TRBD2
CASSLVLGTVEKLFF	TGTGCCAGCAGTTTAGTACTCGGGACCGTTGAAAAACTGTTTTTT	.	TRBJ1-4	15	TRBV28	.
CAISESGAGLRTQYF	TGTGCCATCAGTGAGTCAGGAGCGGGTCTTCGCACGCAGTATTTT	.	TRBJ2-3	15	TRBV10-3	.
CASRRGLGNQPQHF	TGTGCCAGCAGGAGGGGGTTGGGGAATCAGCCCCAGCATTTT	.	TRBJ1-5	14	TRBV6-1	.
CAWILRGNRNEQFF	TGTGCCTGGATACTTAGGGGGAATCGGAATGAGCAGTTCTTC	few	TRBJ2-1	14	TRBV30	.
CASSVLGALSTDTQYF	TGTGCCAGCAGCGTACTAGGGGCCCTTAGCACAGATACGCAGTATTTT	.	TRBJ2-3	16	TRBV7-9	.
CASSSGLAGVEQYF	TGCGCCAGCAGTTCGGGACTAGCGGGAGTCGAGCAGTACTTC	.	TRBJ2-7	14	TRBV5-1	TRBD2
CAWSRGMSSYEQYF	TGTGCCTGGAGTCGAGGGATGAGCTCCTACGAGCAGTACTTC	.	TRBJ2-7	14	TRBV30	.
CASSFLGQGRVEQFF	TGTGCCAGCAGTTTCTTAGGACAGGGGAGGGTTGAGCAGTTCTTC	once	TRBJ2-1	15	TRBV6-6	TRBD1
CSVQGSHNEQFF	TGCAGCGTCCAAGGTAGCCACAATGAGCAGTTCTTC	.	TRBJ2-1	12	TRBV29-1	.
CAGSPLGNTEAFF	TGTGCCGGCAGCCCCCTGGGGAACACTGAAGCTTTCTTT	.	TRBJ1-1	13	TRBV11-2	.
CASSRGVGYEQYF	TGCGCCAGCAGCAGGGGAGTAGGCTACGAGCAGTACTTC	once	TRBJ2-7	13	TRBV10-1	.
CASSEQGGNQPQHF	TGTGCCAGTAGTGAACAGGGGGGCAATCAGCCCCAGCATTTT	.	TRBJ1-5	14	TRBV19	TRBD1
CASSPDRESGANVLTF	TGTGCCAGCTCACCAGATCGGGAATCTGGGGCCAACGTCCTGACTTTC	.	TRBJ2-6	16	TRBV18	.
CASSTRQSSSYEQYF	TGTGCCAGTAGTACCCGACAGTCCTCCTCCTACGAGCAGTACTTC	.	TRBJ2-7	15	TRBV19	.
CASSRGYEQYF	TGCGCCAGCAGCCGGGGGTACGAGCAGTACTTC	.	TRBJ2-7	11	TRBV5-1	.
CASSIEQSYEQYF	TGTGCCAGTAGCATTGAGCAGTCCTACGAGCAGTACTTC	.	TRBJ2-7	13	TRBV19	.
CASSSGQGGYTEAFF	TGTGCCAGCAGTTCCGGACAGGGTGGGTACACTGAAGCTTTCTTT	.	TRBJ1-1	15	TRBV27	TRBD1
CASSSETRVNTEAFF	TGTGCCAGCAGCTCAGAAACGAGGGTGAACACTGAAGCTTTCTTT	.	TRBJ1-1	15	TRBV5-5	.
CATSALQDSPLHF	TGTGCCACCAGCGCCCTACAGGATTCACCCCTCCACTTT	.	TRBJ1-6	13	TRBV15	.
CASSYGRGEKLFF	TGTGCCAGCAGTTACGGACGGGGAGAAAAACTGTTTTTT	once	TRBJ1-4	13	TRBV6-5	.
CASSLDGGAGDTQYF	TGCGCCAGCAGCTTGGACGGGGGGGCTGGAGATACGCAGTATTTT	.	TRBJ2-3	15	TRBV5-1	TRBD2